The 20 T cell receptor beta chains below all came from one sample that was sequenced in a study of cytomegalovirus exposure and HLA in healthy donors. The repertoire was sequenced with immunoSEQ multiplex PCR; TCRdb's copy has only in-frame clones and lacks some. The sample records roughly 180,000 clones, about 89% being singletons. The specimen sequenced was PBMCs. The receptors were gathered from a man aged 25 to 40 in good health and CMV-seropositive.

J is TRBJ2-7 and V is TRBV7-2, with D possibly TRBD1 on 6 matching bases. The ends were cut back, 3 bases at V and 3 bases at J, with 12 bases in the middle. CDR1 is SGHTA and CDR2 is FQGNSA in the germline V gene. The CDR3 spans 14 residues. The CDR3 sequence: CASSLFEGVYEQYF. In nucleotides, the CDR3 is TGTGCCAGCAGCTTGTTTGAGGGGGTCTACGAGCAGTACTTC. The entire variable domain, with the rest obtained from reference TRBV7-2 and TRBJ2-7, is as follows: GAGVSQSPSNKVTEKGKDVELRCDPISGHTALYWYRQSLGQGLEFLIYFQGNSAPDKSGLPSDRFSAERTGGSVSTLTIQRTQQEDSAVYLCASSLFEGVYEQYFGPGTRLTVT.

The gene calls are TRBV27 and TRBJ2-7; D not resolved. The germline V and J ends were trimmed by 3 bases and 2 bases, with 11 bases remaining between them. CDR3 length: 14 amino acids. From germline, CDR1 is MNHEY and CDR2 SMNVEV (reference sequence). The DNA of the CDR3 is TGTGCCAGCAGTTTTTCGGGCAGCACCTACGAGCAGTACTTC. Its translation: CASSFSGSTYEQYF.

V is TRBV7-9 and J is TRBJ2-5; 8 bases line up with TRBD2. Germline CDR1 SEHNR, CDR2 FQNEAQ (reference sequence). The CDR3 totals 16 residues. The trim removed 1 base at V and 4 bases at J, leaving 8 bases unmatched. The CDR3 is CASSLGLAGLPETQYF. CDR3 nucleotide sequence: TGTGCCAGCAGCTTAGGGCTAGCGGGTTTGCCAGAGACCCAGTACTTC.

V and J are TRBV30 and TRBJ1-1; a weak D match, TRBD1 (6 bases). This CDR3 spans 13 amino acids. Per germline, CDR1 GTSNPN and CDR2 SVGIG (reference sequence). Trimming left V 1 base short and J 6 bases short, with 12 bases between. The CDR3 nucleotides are TGTGCCTGGAGTGAGCAGGGGAAGGCTGAAGCTTTCTTT. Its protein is CAWSEQGKAEAFF.

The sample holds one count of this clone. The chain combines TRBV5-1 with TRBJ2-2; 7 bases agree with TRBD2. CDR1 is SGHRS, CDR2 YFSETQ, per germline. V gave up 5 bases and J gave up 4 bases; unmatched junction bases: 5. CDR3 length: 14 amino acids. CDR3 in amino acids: CASSGASGTGELFF. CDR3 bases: TGCGCCAGCAGTGGGGCTAGCGGCACCGGGGAGCTGTTTTTT.

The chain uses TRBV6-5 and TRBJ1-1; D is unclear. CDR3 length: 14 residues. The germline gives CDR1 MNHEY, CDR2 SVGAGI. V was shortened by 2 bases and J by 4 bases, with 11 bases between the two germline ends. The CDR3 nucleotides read TGTGCCAGCAGTTACACCACCGGCGGCACTGAAGCTTTCTTT. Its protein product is CASSYTTGGTEAFF.

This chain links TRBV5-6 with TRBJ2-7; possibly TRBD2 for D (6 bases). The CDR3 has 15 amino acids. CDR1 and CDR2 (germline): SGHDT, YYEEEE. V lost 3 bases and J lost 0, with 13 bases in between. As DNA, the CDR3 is TGTGCCAGCAGCTCCGGGACTTTCAGCTCCTACGAGCAGTACTTC. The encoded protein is CASSSGTFSSYEQYF.

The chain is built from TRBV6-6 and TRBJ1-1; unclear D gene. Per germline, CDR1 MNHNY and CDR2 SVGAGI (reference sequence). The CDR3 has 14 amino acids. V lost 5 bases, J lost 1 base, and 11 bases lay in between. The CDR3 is CASSAFGPNTEAFF. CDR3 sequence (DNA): TGTGCCAGCAGTGCGTTCGGTCCGAACACTGAAGCTTTCTTT.

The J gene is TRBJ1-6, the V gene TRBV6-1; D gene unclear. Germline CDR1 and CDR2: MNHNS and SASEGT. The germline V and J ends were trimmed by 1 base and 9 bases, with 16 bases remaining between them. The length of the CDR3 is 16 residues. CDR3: CASSEDLQFLTSPLHF. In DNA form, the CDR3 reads TGTGCCAGCAGTGAAGACCTACAGTTCCTTACTTCACCCCTCCACTTT.

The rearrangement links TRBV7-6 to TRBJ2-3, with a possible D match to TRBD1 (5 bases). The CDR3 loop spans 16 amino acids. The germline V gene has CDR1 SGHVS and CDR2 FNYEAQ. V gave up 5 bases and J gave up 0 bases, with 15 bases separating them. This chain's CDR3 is CASSPLGAPSTDTQYF. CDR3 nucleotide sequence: TGTGCCAGCAGCCCCCTAGGGGCCCCTAGCACAGATACGCAGTATTTT. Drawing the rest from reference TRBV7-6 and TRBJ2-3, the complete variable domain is GAGVSQSPRYKVTKRGQDVALRCDPISGHVSLYWYRQALGQGPEFLTYFNYEAQQDKSGLPNDRFSAERPEGSISTLTIQRTEQRDSAMYRCASSPLGAPSTDTQYFGPGTRLTVL.

The CDR3 here is CASSVGTYGYTF. The CDR3 nucleotides read TGTGCCAGCAGCGTCGGGACTTATGGCTACACCTTC. This chain uses TRBV11-3 with TRBJ1-2; tentatively, D is TRBD1 (5 bases). V shed 5 bases and J shed 5 bases, with 9 bases lying between them. Germline CDR1 SGHNT, CDR2 YENEEA. There are 12 residues in the CDR3.

The CDR3 loop reads CASSASPGEVGYYEQYF. As DNA, the CDR3 is TGTGCCAGCAGCGCCTCCCCGGGGGAGGTAGGCTACTACGAGCAGTACTTC. This chain links TRBV9 with TRBJ2-7, with a possible D match to TRBD2 (6 bases). The V and J ends lost 3 bases and 3 bases respectively, with 22 bases between them. CDR1 is SGDLS, CDR2 YYNGEE, per germline. The length of the CDR3 is 17 residues.

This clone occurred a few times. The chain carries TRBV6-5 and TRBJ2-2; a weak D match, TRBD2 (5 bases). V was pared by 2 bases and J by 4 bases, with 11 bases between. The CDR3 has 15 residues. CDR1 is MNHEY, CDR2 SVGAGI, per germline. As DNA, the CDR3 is TGTGCCAGCAGTTACGAGGGAGTGGGCACCGGGGAGCTGTTTTTT. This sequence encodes CASSYEGVGTGELFF.

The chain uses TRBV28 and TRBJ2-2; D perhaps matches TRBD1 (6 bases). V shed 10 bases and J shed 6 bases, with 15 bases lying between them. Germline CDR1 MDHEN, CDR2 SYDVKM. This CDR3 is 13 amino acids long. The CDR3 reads CAITTGTAGELFF. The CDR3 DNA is TGTGCCATTACAACAGGGACGGCCGGGGAGCTGTTTTTT. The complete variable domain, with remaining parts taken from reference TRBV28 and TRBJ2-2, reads DVKVTQSSRYLVKRTGEKVFLECVQDMDHENMFWYRQDPGLGLRLIYFSYDVKMKEKGDIPEGYSVSREKKERFSLILESASTNQTSMYLCAITTGTAGELFFGEGSRLTVL.

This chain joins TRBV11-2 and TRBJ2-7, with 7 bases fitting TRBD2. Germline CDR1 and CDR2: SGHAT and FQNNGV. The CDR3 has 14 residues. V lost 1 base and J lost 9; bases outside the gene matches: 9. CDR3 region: CASSLGAGAPGQYF. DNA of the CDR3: TGTGCCAGCAGCTTAGGGGCGGGAGCCCCAGGGCAGTACTTC. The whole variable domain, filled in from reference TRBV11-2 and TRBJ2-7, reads EAGVAQSPRYKIIEKRQSVAFWCNPISGHATLYWYQQILGQGPKLLIQFQNNGVVDDSQLPKDRFSAERLKGVDSTLKIQPAKLEDSAVYLCASSLGAGAPGQYFGPGTRLTVT.

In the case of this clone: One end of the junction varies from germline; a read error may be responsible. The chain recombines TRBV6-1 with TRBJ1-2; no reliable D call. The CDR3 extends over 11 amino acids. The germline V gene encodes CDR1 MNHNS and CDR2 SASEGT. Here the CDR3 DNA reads TGTGCCAGCGGTGAAAACTATGGCTACACCTTC. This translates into CASGENYGYTF.

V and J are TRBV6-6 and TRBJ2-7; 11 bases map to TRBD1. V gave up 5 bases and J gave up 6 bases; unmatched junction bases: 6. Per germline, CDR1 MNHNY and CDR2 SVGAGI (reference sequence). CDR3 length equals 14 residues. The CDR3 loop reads CASSHRTGGSEQYF. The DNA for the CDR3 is TGTGCCAGCAGTCATCGGACAGGGGGCTCCGAGCAGTACTTC.

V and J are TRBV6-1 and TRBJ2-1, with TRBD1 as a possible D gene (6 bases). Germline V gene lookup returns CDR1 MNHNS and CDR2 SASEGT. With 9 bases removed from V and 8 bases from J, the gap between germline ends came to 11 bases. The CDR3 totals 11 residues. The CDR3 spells CASRAGDEQFF. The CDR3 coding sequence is TGTGCCAGTCGGGCAGGGGATGAGCAGTTCTTC.

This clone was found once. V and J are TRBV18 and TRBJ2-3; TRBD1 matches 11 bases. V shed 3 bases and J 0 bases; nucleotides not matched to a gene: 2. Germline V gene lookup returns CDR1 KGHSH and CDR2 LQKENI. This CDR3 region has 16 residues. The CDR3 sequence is CASSPDRGRSTDTQYF. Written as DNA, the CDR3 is TGTGCCAGCTCACCGGACAGGGGGCGCAGCACAGATACGCAGTATTTT. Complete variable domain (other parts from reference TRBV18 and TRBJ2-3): NAGVMQNPRHLVRRRGQEARLRCSPMKGHSHVYWYRQLPEEGLKFMVYLQKENIIDESGMPKERFSAEFPKEGPSILRIQQVVRGDSAAYFCASSPDRGRSTDTQYFGPGTRLTVL.

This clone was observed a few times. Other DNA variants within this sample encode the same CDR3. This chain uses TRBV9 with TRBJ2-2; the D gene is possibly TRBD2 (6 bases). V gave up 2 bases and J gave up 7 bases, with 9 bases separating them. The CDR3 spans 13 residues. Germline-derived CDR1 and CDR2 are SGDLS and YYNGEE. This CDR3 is CASSVVEGGELFF. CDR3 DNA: TGTGCCAGCAGCGTGGTGGAGGGCGGGGAGCTGTTTTTT. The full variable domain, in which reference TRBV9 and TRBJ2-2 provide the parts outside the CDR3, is DSGVTQTPKHLITATGQRVTLRCSPRSGDLSVYWYQQSLDQGLQFLIQYYNGEERAKGNILERFSAQQFPDLHSELNLSSLELGDSALYFCASSVVEGGELFFGEGSRLTVL.